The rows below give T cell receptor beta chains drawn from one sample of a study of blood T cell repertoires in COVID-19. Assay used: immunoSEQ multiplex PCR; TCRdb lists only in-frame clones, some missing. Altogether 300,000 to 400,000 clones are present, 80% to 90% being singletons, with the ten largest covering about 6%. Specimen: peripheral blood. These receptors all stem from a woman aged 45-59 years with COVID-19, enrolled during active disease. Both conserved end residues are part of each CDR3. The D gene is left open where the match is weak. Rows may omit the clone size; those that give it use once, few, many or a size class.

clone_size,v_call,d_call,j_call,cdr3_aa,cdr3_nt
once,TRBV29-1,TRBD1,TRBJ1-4,CSVEVGTGGGGKLFF,TGCAGCGTTGAGGTCGGGACAGGGGGAGGCGGAAAACTGTTTTTT
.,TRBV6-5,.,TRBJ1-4,CASRALIATNEKLFF,TGTGCCAGCCGAGCCCTGATTGCAACTAATGAAAAACTGTTTTTT
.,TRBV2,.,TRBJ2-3,CASSEMVAPSTDTQYF,TGTGCCAGCAGTGAAATGGTAGCGCCTAGCACAGATACGCAGTATTTT
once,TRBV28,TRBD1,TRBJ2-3,CASRSGTGSARTDTQYF,TGTGCCAGCAGGTCCGGGACAGGATCAGCTCGCACAGATACGCAGTATTTT
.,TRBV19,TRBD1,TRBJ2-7,CASSTPDRNSYEQYF,TGTGCCAGTAGTACCCCGGACAGGAACTCCTACGAGCAGTACTTC
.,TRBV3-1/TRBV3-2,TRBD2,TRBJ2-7,CASSLTAWGGSYEQYF,TGTGCCAGCAGCCTCACAGCCTGGGGGGGTAGCTACGAGCAGTACTTC
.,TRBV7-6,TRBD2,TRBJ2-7,CASSWGTSAAYEQYF,TGTGCCAGCAGCTGGGGGACTAGCGCCGCCTACGAGCAGTACTTC
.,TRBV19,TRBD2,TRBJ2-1,CASSMTSGTHNEQFF,TGTGCCAGTAGTATGACTAGCGGAACCCACAATGAGCAGTTCTTC
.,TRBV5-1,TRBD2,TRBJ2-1,CASSSGTSGAGEQFF,TGCGCCAGCAGCTCCGGGACTAGCGGGGCCGGTGAGCAGTTCTTC
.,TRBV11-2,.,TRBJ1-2,CASSLAGQPWGGYTF,TGTGCCAGCAGCTTAGCCGGACAACCCTGGGGCGGCTACACCTTC
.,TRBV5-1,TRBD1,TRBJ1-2,CASSPNRGDGYTF,TGCGCCAGCAGCCCGAACAGGGGGGATGGCTACACCTTC
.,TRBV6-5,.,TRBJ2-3,CASRGGRKADTQYF,TGTGCCAGCAGAGGAGGGAGGAAGGCAGATACGCAGTATTTT
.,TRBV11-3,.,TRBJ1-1,CASSLGMEGSAFF,TGTGCCAGCAGCTTAGGGATGGAGGGTTCAGCTTTCTTT
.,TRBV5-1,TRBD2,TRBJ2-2,CASSLTGLNTGELFF,TGCGCCAGCAGCCTCACGGGACTAAACACCGGGGAGCTGTTTTTT
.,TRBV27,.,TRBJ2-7,CASSENRAYEQYF,TGTGCCAGCAGCGAAAACAGGGCCTACGAGCAGTACTTC
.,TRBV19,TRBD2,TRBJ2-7,CASKSSGLYEQYF,TGTGCCAGTAAGAGTAGCGGGCTATACGAGCAGTACTTC
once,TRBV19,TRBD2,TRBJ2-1,CASSIIIALGRGKGVRDEQFF,TGTGCCAGTAGTATCATAATAGCCCTCGGGAGGGGGAAGGGGGTTAGGGATGAGCAGTTCTTC
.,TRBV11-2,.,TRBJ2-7,CASSRHGGQTYEQYF,TGTGCCAGCAGCCGGCATGGCGGCCAAACCTACGAGCAGTACTTC